Ten or more counts support the clone carrying this T cell receptor beta chain. Its antigen remains unidentified. This sample was included in a study of T-cell reconstitution after alpha-beta-depleted transplantation in children. Points from the study as a whole: Hyperexpanded clones declined; after one year, newly produced T cells mostly supplied diversity. Day-60 TCRbeta diversity that was high in some patients was derived from surviving recipient T cells and thymic progenitors. Several hundred expanded graft clones reportedly were the source of alpha-beta T cells about two months after transplant.

Preparation of the TCRbeta library involved a method that used unique molecular identifiers. Each CDR3 protein is one row after TCRdb ran MiXCR on the PCR reads. Counted here are hundreds of thousands of distinct CDR3 sequences, 23% occurring once; the ten biggest clones make up about 14%. Germline CDR1 and CDR2: DFQATT and SNEGSKA (reference sequence). The J segment lost 4 bases and the V segment lost 6 bases, leaving 8 bases of the junction unmatched. This CDR3 comprises 14 residues. The clonotype originates from a boy under three years old who had a stem cell transplant for acute myeloid leukemia, so the T cells may come from the graft donor. The specimen comprised PBMCs, mostly from graft donor cells, sampled 360 days after TCRalphabeta/CD19-depleted stem cell transplant. The V and J genes are TRBV20-1 and TRBJ2-1; 8 bases map to TRBD2. CDR3 in amino acids: CSAGVGGAYNEQFF. CDR3 coding DNA: TGCAGTGCCGGGGTCGGGGGGGCTTACAATGAGCAGTTCTTC.